Here is one T cell receptor beta chain with its context. Per the original methods: Nucleated cell counts were estimated from reference gene primer amplification. The table came from immunoSEQ multiplex PCR; TCRdb's copy has only in-frame clones and leaves some out. The V and J calls and the clone size are those of that table, but D and trimming were determined from the DNA. Of about 230,000 clones listed, 80% to 90% are singletons. Seattle participants joined during active infection and were tracked over time. The data were obtained in a study of blood T cell repertoires in COVID-19. Study-level background: The origin of the acute and convalescent COVID-19 samples was the United States, Italy and Spain. T cells, B-cell-depleted T cells, or PBMCs supplied cDNA or gDNA.

The CDR3 is 14 residues long. Germline CDR1 SGHRS, CDR2 YFSETQ. The junction had 3 bases not matched to a gene; V was cut back by 0 bases and J by 6 bases. This TCR was sampled from a man aged 30-40 years with COVID-19, enrolled during active disease. Sequencing input: peripheral blood. The chain employs TRBV5-1 and TRBJ2-3; 8 positions agree with TRBD1. This CDR3 reads CASSLATGADTQYF. The CDR3 DNA follows: TGCGCCAGCAGCTTGGCGACAGGGGCGGATACGCAGTATTTT.